What follows are 31 T cell receptor beta chains derived from one specimen sequenced in a study of blood T cell repertoires in COVID-19. Sequencing used immunoSEQ multiplex PCR; TCRdb keeps in-frame clones, though not all of them. The profile shows 300,000 or so clones, about nine tenths of them singletons. Sequencing was performed on peripheral blood. These receptors all come from a man in his forties or fifties with active or convalescent COVID-19.

This rearrangement joins TRBV29-1 to TRBJ2-1; 13 positions agree with TRBD2. Trimming took 3 bases from V and 9 from J; bases not matched to a gene: 5. This CDR3 comprises 14 residues. The germline CDR1 and CDR2 sequences are SQVTM and ANQGSEA. CDR3 in amino acids: CSVDGLAGVSEQFF. The CDR3 coding sequence is TGCAGCGTTGATGGACTAGCGGGAGTTAGTGAGCAGTTCTTC.

Remarks on this clone: Relative to the germline gene, one junction end is altered; a read error may explain this. This sequence joins TRBV30 and TRBJ1-4, with a possible D match to TRBD1 (6 bases). Per the germline V gene, CDR1 is GTSNPN and CDR2 is SVGIG (reference sequence). The CDR3 has 11 amino acids. The CDR3 region is CAWSIGPDRGF. CDR3 sequence (DNA): TGTGCCTGGAGTATTGGCCCGGACAGAGGATTT.

To note about this clone: One junction end disagrees with the germline gene, perhaps due to a read error. The J gene is TRBJ1-2, the V gene TRBV19, with 8 bases identical to TRBD1. This CDR3 spans 14 amino acids. The germline V gene encodes CDR1 LNHDA and CDR2 SQIVND (reference sequence). CDR3 residues: CASSQTPGTGRANF. DNA of the CDR3: TGTGCCAGTAGTCAAACCCCCGGGACAGGACGGGCCAACTTC.

This chain links TRBV7-9 with TRBJ2-3; D is unresolved. The germline V gene has CDR1 SEHNR and CDR2 FQNEAQ (reference sequence). The V end was cut by 2 bases, the J end by 6 bases, with 12 bases between. This CDR3 is built from 14 residues. Here the CDR3 reads CASSLRGPPDTQYF. CDR3 in DNA: TGTGCCAGCAGCTTACGCGGCCCCCCGGATACGCAGTATTTT.

The gene calls are TRBV6-1 and TRBJ2-1, with 10 bases identical to TRBD2. The J segment lost 4 bases and the V segment lost 0 bases, leaving 9 bases of the junction unmatched. The CDR3 contains 18 residues. Germline CDR1 MNHNS, CDR2 SASEGT. The CDR3 coding sequence is TGTGCCAGCAGTGAAGCAGGCTGGGCTAGCGGGAGTTACAATGAGCAGTTCTTC. Its translation is CASSEAGWASGSYNEQFF.

This clone has a handful of counts. V gene TRBV21-1 combines with J gene TRBJ2-2; the table gives TRBD2 as D, unverified against the DNA. TRBV21-1 is given as a pseudogene. The CDR3 consists of 16 residues. The CDR3: CASSHRRGGNTGELFF. The CDR3, as DNA: TGTGCCAGCAGCCATAGGCGGGGGGGAAACACCGGGGAGCTGTTTTTT.

The rearrangement uses TRBV10-3 and TRBJ1-1, with TRBD1 matching 9 bases. Looked up from germline, CDR1 is ENHRY and CDR2 is SYGVKD. The J segment lost 1 base and the V segment lost 3 bases, leaving 3 bases of the junction unmatched. The CDR3 is made up of 15 amino acids. The CDR3 nucleotides read TGTGCCATCAGTGACCTGGACAGGGGGAACACTGAAGCTTTCTTT. Its protein is CAISDLDRGNTEAFF.

CDR3 region: CASSGKRGASYNEQFF. CDR3 DNA: TGTGCCAGCAGTGGGAAGCGGGGGGCCTCCTACAATGAGCAGTTCTTC. The V call is TRBV6-4, the J call TRBJ2-1; 9 nucleotides line up with TRBD2. V was clipped by 4 bases and J by 0 bases; unmatched bases: 4. Germline CDR1 is MRHNA and CDR2 is SNTAGT. The CDR3 runs 16 residues.

This chain uses TRBV7-8 with TRBJ1-5, with TRBD1 matching 8 bases. V shed 5 bases and J 5 bases; nucleotides not matched to a gene: 5. The germline gives CDR1 SGHVS, CDR2 FQNEAQ. This CDR3 has 14 residues. The CDR3 DNA sequence: TGTGCCAGCAGCCGACAGGGGTTCCATCAGCCCCAGCATTTT. It yields the protein CASSRQGFHQPQHF.

The V call is TRBV19, the J call TRBJ2-1, with D perhaps matching TRBD2 (6 bases). Between the trimmed V and J ends, which lost 4 bases and 9 bases, there was a span of 16 bases. This CDR3 region has 14 residues. Germline assignment: CDR1 LNHDA and CDR2 SQIVND (reference sequence). DNA for the CDR3: TGTGCCAGTAGTAGTACAAGCCGGGGAGGTGAGCAGTTCTTC. As protein: CASSSTSRGGEQFF. The entire variable domain, with the rest obtained from reference TRBV19 and TRBJ2-1, is as follows: DGGITQSPKYLFRKEGQNVTLSCEQNLNHDAMYWYRQDPGQGLRLIYYSQIVNDFQKGDIAEGYSVSREKKESFPLTVTSAQKNPTAFYLCASSSTSRGGEQFFGPGTRLTVL.

The chain carries TRBV14 and TRBJ1-1, with 9 bases fitting TRBD1. The V gene's germline CDR1 is SGHDN and CDR2 FVKESK. CDR3 length: 16 residues. With V trimmed by 0 bases and J by 5 bases, 7 bases remained unmatched. The CDR3, as DNA: TGTGCCAGCAGCCAAGAGAGGGACAGGGAATTTACTGAAGCTTTCTTT. Protein product: CASSQERDREFTEAFF.

Concerning this clone: Within the sample, other DNA sequences also encode this same CDR3. The DNA of the CDR3 is TGTGCCAGCAGTCAGGGGGATCAGCCCCAGCATTTT. This sequence encodes CASSQGDQPQHF. The chain recombines TRBV6-2 or TRBV6-3 with TRBJ1-5; 7 bases map to TRBD1. The junction had 0 bases not matched to a gene; V was cut back by 5 bases and J by 5 bases. Per germline, CDR1 MNHEY and CDR2 SVGEGT. The CDR3 has 12 amino acids.

The rearrangement uses TRBV7-2 and TRBJ2-2, with a possible D match to TRBD2 (7 bases). Trimming shortened V by 1 base and J by 0 bases, and 15 bases separated the two germline ends. Germline CDR1 and CDR2: SGHTA and FQGNSA. This CDR3 comprises 18 residues. CDR3 region: CASSLVGGGRTNTGELFF. The CDR3 DNA reads TGTGCCAGCAGCTTAGTAGGCGGGGGCAGAACGAACACCGGGGAGCTGTTTTTT.

V usage is TRBV19 and J usage is TRBJ2-1; TRBD1 matches 7 bases. V shed 7 bases and J 3 bases; nucleotides not matched to a gene: 9. This CDR3 spans 15 amino acids. CDR1 and CDR2 from the germline V gene are LNHDA and SQIVND (reference sequence). The CDR3 loop is CASTTTGVFYNEQFF. The CDR3 region has the DNA TGTGCCAGTACTACTACAGGGGTATTCTACAATGAGCAGTTCTTC.

The chain links TRBV24-1 to TRBJ2-3; TRBD1 matches at 10 bases. Germline V CDR1 and CDR2: KGHDR, SFDVKD. Losses at the gene ends were 0 bases for V and 1 base for J; bases not matched to a gene: 3. There are 17 residues in the CDR3. CDR3 DNA sequence: TGTGCCACCAGTGATTTGCGACAGGGGGCAGGCACAGATACGCAGTATTTT. It translates to CATSDLRQGAGTDTQYF.

The chain is built from TRBV5-8 and TRBJ1-1; TRBD1 matches 7 bases. This CDR3 contains 13 residues. CDR1 is SGHTS, CDR2 YDEGEE, per germline. With V trimmed by 5 bases and J by 2 bases, 3 bases remained unmatched. The CDR3: CASRQGINTEAFF. The DNA of the CDR3 is TGTGCCAGCAGACAGGGGATTAACACTGAAGCTTTCTTT.

This clone is a singleton in its sample. The chain links TRBV11-3 to TRBJ1-1; TRBD1 is a possible D gene (5 bases). The CDR3 totals 13 residues. Per the germline V gene, CDR1 is SGHNT and CDR2 is YENEEA. The V end lost 2 bases, the J end lost 1 base, and 5 bases lay between the germline ends. The CDR3 sequence: CASSLQGNTEAFF. In DNA form, the CDR3 reads TGTGCCAGCAGCTTACAGGGGAACACTGAAGCTTTCTTT.

This clone appeared a few times. The chain combines TRBV27 with TRBJ2-5, with a tentative D call TRBD1 (6 bases). The V gene's germline CDR1 is MNHEY and CDR2 SMNVEV (reference sequence). V was shortened by 7 bases and J by 13 bases, with 37 bases between the two germline ends. CDR3 length: 18 amino acids. The chain's CDR3 is CASMLWVFSQMLQGRGYF. The CDR3 region has the DNA TGTGCCAGCATGTTGTGGGTCTTTTCCCAGATGCTCCAGGGCAGGGGGTACTTC.

J is TRBJ1-4 and V is TRBV28; D is perhaps TRBD1 (5 bases). Germline CDR1 is MDHEN and CDR2 is SYDVKM. Trimming pared 6 bases from V and 5 bases from J, leaving 13 bases between. This CDR3 comprises 14 residues. CDR3 residues: CASRIGALNEKLFF. The CDR3 DNA reads as TGTGCCAGCAGGATAGGGGCGCTCAATGAAAAACTGTTTTTT.

The V gene is TRBV10-3, the J gene TRBJ2-7; 7 nucleotides match TRBD2. CDR1 and CDR2 from the germline V gene are ENHRY and SYGVKD. The CDR3 is made up of 14 amino acids. The trim removed 6 bases at V and 0 bases at J, leaving 5 bases unmatched. CDR3 DNA sequence: TGTGCCATCAGGGGCGGGGGACGCTCCTACGAGCAGTACTTC. Protein: CAIRGGGRSYEQYF.

J is TRBJ2-2 and V is TRBV5-5; 7 bases are a match to TRBD1. CDR3 length: 13 residues. Unmatched junction bases numbered 6, after V lost 6 bases and J lost 7 bases. Germline assignment: CDR1 SGHKS and CDR2 YYEKEE (reference sequence). The CDR3 DNA is TGTGCCAGCAACGAGGGGGCTGGCGGGGAGCTGTTTTTT. This encodes CASNEGAGGELFF.

This sequence joins TRBV9 and TRBJ2-2; maybe TRBD2 (7 bases). V lost 4 bases and J lost 9, with 13 bases in between. Germline assignment: CDR1 SGDLS and CDR2 YYNGEE. CDR3 length: 13 amino acids. CDR3 sequence (DNA): TGTGCCAGCAGCCTTGAGGGGGGGCGGGAGCTGTTTTTT. Its protein product is CASSLEGGRELFF. The full variable domain, completed using reference TRBV9 and TRBJ2-2, is DSGVTQTPKHLITATGQRVTLRCSPRSGDLSVYWYQQSLDQGLQFLIQYYNGEERAKGNILERFSAQQFPDLHSELNLSSLELGDSALYFCASSLEGGRELFFGEGSRLTVL.

V gene TRBV5-4 combines with J gene TRBJ1-2, with TRBD1 identical over 8 bases. The J segment lost 1 base and the V segment lost 0 bases, leaving 2 bases of the junction unmatched. The CDR3 consists of 15 residues. The V gene's germline CDR1 is SGHNT and CDR2 YYREEE (reference sequence). CDR3 amino acids: CASSLGRGLNYGYTF. In nucleotides, the CDR3 is TGTGCCAGCAGCTTGGGCAGGGGGCTTAACTATGGCTACACCTTC.

The chain recombines TRBV7-3 with TRBJ2-3; no firm D call. Germline V gene sequence: CDR1 SGHTA, CDR2 FQGTGA. This CDR3 comprises 15 residues. V was shortened by 4 bases and J by 0 bases, with 11 bases between the two germline ends. The CDR3 spells CASSSLPTSTDTQYF. The CDR3, as DNA: TGTGCCAGCAGCTCACTACCCACTAGCACAGATACGCAGTATTTT.

The chain carries TRBV19 and TRBJ1-4, with D maybe TRBD1 (5 bases). This CDR3 has 15 residues. The germline V and J ends were trimmed by 5 bases and 7 bases, with 17 bases remaining between them. Germline V gene sequence: CDR1 LNHDA, CDR2 SQIVND (reference sequence). In DNA, the CDR3 is TGTGCCAGTAGTTTTCGCGGGACCAAGTCTGAAAAACTGTTTTTT. It translates to CASSFRGTKSEKLFF.

As regards this clone: At one end, the junction sequence differs from germline, possibly due to a read error. The V gene is TRBV29-1, the J gene TRBJ2-2; TRBD2 aligns across 13 bases. The CDR3 covers 16 residues. CDR1 is SQVTM and CDR2 is ANQGSEA in the germline V gene. The CDR3 region has the DNA TGCAGCGTCTCAGGGGGGACTAGCGGGAACAACGGGGAGCTGTTTTTT. Translating gives CSVSGGTSGNNGELFF.

This clone was found once. This chain connects TRBV4-2 to TRBJ2-6, with TRBD1 matching over 7 bases. Germline values: CDR1 LGHNA, CDR2 YNFKEQ. V lost 3 bases, J lost 10 bases, and 3 bases stayed unmatched. The CDR3 sequence is 13 residues long. The CDR3 reads CASSQQGENVLTF. The CDR3 bases are TGTGCCAGCAGCCAGCAGGGGGAAAACGTCCTGACTTTC.

The chain uses TRBV27 and TRBJ1-4; unclear D gene. This CDR3 region has 13 residues. CDR1 is MNHEY, CDR2 SMNVEV, per germline (reference sequence). V was clipped by 5 bases and J by 8 bases, with 12 bases between them. The CDR3, as DNA: TGTGCCAGCAGTACCTCGGGAGGGGAAAAACTGTTTTTT. Its protein is CASSTSGGEKLFF.

The rearrangement joins TRBV5-1 to TRBJ1-4, with TRBD1 identical over 9 bases. The germline gives CDR1 SGHRS, CDR2 YFSETQ. There are 15 residues in the CDR3. V gave up 3 bases and J gave up 8 bases; unmatched junction bases: 8. In nucleotides, the CDR3 is TGCGCCAGCAGCTGGACAGGGGCGGTTGGAGAAAAACTGTTTTTT. Its translation is CASSWTGAVGEKLFF. The full variable domain, in which reference TRBV5-1 and TRBJ1-4 provide the parts outside the CDR3, is KAGVTQTPRYLIKTRGQQVTLSCSPISGHRSVSWYQQTPGQGLQFLFEYFSETQRNKGNFPGRFSGRQFSNSRSEMNVSTLELGDSALYLCASSWTGAVGEKLFFGSGTQLSVL.

The J gene is TRBJ2-5, the V gene TRBV10-3; the match to TRBD2 covers 9 bases. Per germline, CDR1 ENHRY and CDR2 SYGVKD. The trim removed 3 bases at V and 4 bases at J, leaving 15 bases unmatched. The CDR3 extends over 18 amino acids. CDR3 protein: CAISERSRASGMTETQYF. The CDR3 DNA sequence: TGTGCCATCAGTGAACGTTCCCGCGCTAGCGGGATGACAGAGACCCAGTACTTC.

The sample holds a few counts of this clone. This chain joins TRBV28 and TRBJ1-3, with 10 bases aligning to TRBD1. This CDR3 comprises 18 residues. The germline V gene encodes CDR1 MDHEN and CDR2 SYDVKM. With V trimmed by 3 bases and J by 0 bases, 8 bases remained unmatched. This CDR3 reads CASSFLPGTGVSGNTIYF. The CDR3 nucleotides are TGTGCCAGCAGTTTCCTGCCCGGGACAGGGGTCTCTGGAAACACCATATATTTT.